One and the same sample provided the 26 T cell receptor beta chains below, sequenced in a study of Ad26.COV2.S vaccination and SARS-CoV-2 variants (dated by TCRdb to 2020 to 2023). The sample's treatment or condition label, in plain terms: roughly 20 received Ad26.COV2.S at low or high dose, single or two shots; a few received placebo; per-sample allocation not given. For vaccine and placebo recipients, the sequenced repertoires came from samples collected on day 63 after the first injection. Library construction relied on the immunoSEQ multiplex PCR assay. This immuneACCESS table, as held by TCRdb, lists in-frame sequences with V and J called but not all clones. Of the missing ones, under half trace to an unresolved V gene in checked studies; the others have no known cause. In all, the sample holds about 470,000 clones, and 90% of those were seen once. Jointly, the top ten make up roughly 4.3% of the sample.

Sequencing used peripheral blood, obtained in a trial of Ad26.COV2.S vaccine versus placebo. The source of these receptors is a person aged 18-60 years who received the Ad26.COV2.S COVID-19 vaccine or a placebo.

The J gene is TRBJ1-1, the V gene TRBV10-3, with D possibly matching TRBD1 (6 bases). This CDR3 is 13 amino acids long. Trimming left V 3 bases short and J 10 bases short, with 15 bases between. CDR1 ENHRY and CDR2 SYGVKD come from the germline V gene. The CDR3 is CAISESTGEGAFF. The CDR3 coding sequence is TGTGCCATCAGTGAATCGACAGGCGAGGGAGCTTTCTTT.

The chain has TRBV6-5 and TRBJ2-5; no clear D. This CDR3 contains 15 residues. Trimming stripped 1 base from V and 5 bases from J, with 14 bases between. The germline V gene has CDR1 MNHEY and CDR2 SVGAGI. In nucleotides, the CDR3 is TGTGCCAGCAGTTACTGGTCAGGCATACGGGAGACCCAGTACTTC. Translated: CASSYWSGIRETQYF.

J is TRBJ2-1 and V is TRBV30; TRBD1 aligns across 7 bases. This CDR3 comprises 15 residues. The V segment lost 5 bases and the J segment 5 bases; nucleotides outside the gene matches: 12. Germline V gene lookup returns CDR1 GTSNPN and CDR2 SVGIG (reference sequence). In DNA form, the CDR3 reads TGTGCCTGGTCCCGACAGGGTACATCCCACAATGAGCAGTTCTTC. It specifies CAWSRQGTSHNEQFF.

The chain combines TRBV7-6 with TRBJ2-3, with 9 bases that match TRBD2. The J segment lost 0 bases and the V segment lost 1 base, leaving 2 bases of the junction unmatched. This CDR3 is built from 16 residues. Germline V gene lookup returns CDR1 SGHVS and CDR2 FNYEAQ. The CDR3 nucleotides read TGTGCCAGCAGCTTAGGAGCGGGAGGAAGCACAGATACGCAGTATTTT. This sequence encodes CASSLGAGGSTDTQYF.

The chain recombines TRBV19 with TRBJ2-7, with a weak D call TRBD2 (5 bases). Trimming removed 3 bases at V and 3 bases at J, with 15 bases between. This CDR3 contains 15 residues. Germline lookup yields CDR1 LNHDA and CDR2 SQIVND (reference sequence). CDR3 nucleotide sequence: TGTGCCAGTAGTATGGGTGCGGGCTCTGTCTACGAGCAGTACTTC. Amino acid sequence: CASSMGAGSVYEQYF.

The rearrangement links TRBV7-2 to TRBJ2-3, with TRBD2 matching 7 bases. The germline gives CDR1 SGHTA, CDR2 FQGNSA. J gave up 5 bases and V 1 base, and 3 bases lay outside the gene matches. The CDR3 is 14 amino acids. This chain's CDR3 is CASSLEGRGDTQYF. The DNA of the CDR3 is TGTGCCAGCAGCTTAGAGGGGAGGGGAGATACGCAGTATTTT.

This clone was counted between two and nine times. The chain joins TRBV7-8 to TRBJ1-3; the D gene is possibly TRBD1 (6 bases). Germline CDR1 and CDR2: SGHVS and FQNEAQ. The V end lost 4 bases, the J end lost 0 bases, and 22 bases lay between the germline ends. CDR3 length equals 19 residues. CDR3 sequence: CASSSRPGTFLSSGNTIYF. For the CDR3, the DNA is TGTGCCAGCAGCTCACGTCCCGGGACATTCCTCAGCTCTGGAAACACCATATATTTT.

V is TRBV27 and J is TRBJ1-2; D is ambiguous. This CDR3 is 13 amino acids long. Germline CDR1 is MNHEY and CDR2 is SMNVEV (reference sequence). Trimming took 5 bases from V and 4 from J, leaving 11 bases between them. CDR3 in amino acids: CASSLDGTYGYTF. CDR3 sequence (DNA): TGTGCCAGCAGTCTGGACGGAACCTATGGCTACACCTTC.

This rearrangement joins TRBV6-5 to TRBJ1-4; no clear D. Per germline, CDR1 MNHEY and CDR2 SVGAGI. The CDR3 contains 14 residues. Between the trimmed V and J ends, which lost 10 bases and 5 bases, there was a span of 17 bases. The CDR3 region is CATTLVARNEKLFF. The CDR3 DNA reads as TGTGCCACCACGCTGGTAGCTAGAAATGAAAAACTGTTTTTT.

This chain uses TRBV28 with TRBJ2-1, with 8 bases aligning to TRBD2. The CDR3 runs 15 residues. The V segment lost 6 bases and the J segment 12 bases; nucleotides outside the gene matches: 16. Germline lookup yields CDR1 MDHEN and CDR2 SYDVKM. CDR3 sequence reads: CASSLVSGGLMGQFF. In nucleotides, the CDR3 is TGTGCCAGCAGCTTGGTCTCGGGAGGGCTTATGGGGCAGTTCTTC.

The count of this clone is one. V is TRBV7-8 and J is TRBJ2-7, with a weak D call TRBD1 (5 bases). The CDR3 runs 14 residues. With 3 bases removed from V and 2 bases from J, the gap between germline ends came to 11 bases. Germline values: CDR1 SGHVS, CDR2 FQNEAQ. The CDR3 DNA sequence: TGTGCCAGCAGCTTGACAGTAGGTCCCTACGAGCAGTACTTC. It is translated as CASSLTVGPYEQYF.

The genes are TRBV10-3 and TRBJ2-3; 9 nucleotides agree with TRBD1. The CDR3 runs 17 residues. CDR1 is ENHRY and CDR2 is SYGVKD in the germline V gene. The V segment lost 8 bases and the J segment 3 bases; nucleotides outside the gene matches: 15. CDR3 in amino acids: CAIRRPGQGGATDTQYF. Written as DNA, the CDR3 is TGTGCCATCCGGAGACCGGGACAGGGTGGGGCAACAGATACGCAGTATTTT.

The chain joins TRBV7-6 to TRBJ2-7, with 7 positions matching TRBD1. Germline CDR1 and CDR2: SGHVS and FNYEAQ. The V and J ends lost 5 bases and 7 bases, in that order; junction bases with no gene match: 14. The CDR3 runs to 15 residues. The DNA for the CDR3 is TGTGCCAGCAGCCCGACAGGGCTCGTTCGGCGTGAGCAGTACTTC. Translating it yields CASSPTGLVRREQYF. Supplemented by reference TRBV7-6 and TRBJ2-7, the full variable domain reads GAGVSQSPRYKVTKRGQDVALRCDPISGHVSLYWYRQALGQGPEFLTYFNYEAQQDKSGLPNDRFSAERPEGSISTLTIQRTEQRDSAMYRCASSPTGLVRREQYFGPGTRLTVT.

The rearrangement links TRBV9 to TRBJ2-2; 12 nucleotides agree with TRBD2. The CDR3 runs 15 residues. Germline trimming cut 3 bases from V and 6 bases from J; bases unmatched to any gene: 3. Germline V gene sequence: CDR1 SGDLS, CDR2 YYNGEE. CDR3 loop: CASSATSGRPGELFF. The CDR3 coding sequence is TGTGCCAGCAGCGCAACTAGCGGGAGGCCCGGGGAGCTGTTTTTT.

The rearrangement uses TRBV9 and TRBJ1-1; possible D gene TRBD1, 5 bases. The CDR3 is 14 residues long. Trimming pared 0 bases from V and 8 bases from J, leaving 14 bases between. Germline lookup yields CDR1 SGDLS and CDR2 YYNGEE. CDR3 DNA sequence: TGTGCCAGCAGCGTAGCTTCCGGGGGAGTCGAAGCTTTCTTT. Residues: CASSVASGGVEAFF.

The chain carries TRBV6-5 and TRBJ1-5; perhaps TRBD1 as D (5 bases). V was shortened by 6 bases and J by 7 bases, with 13 bases between the two germline ends. Germline lookup yields CDR1 MNHEY and CDR2 SVGAGI. This CDR3 region has 13 residues. CDR3 nucleotide sequence: TGTGCCAGCAGGCAGGGAGAGGGCCAGCCCCAGCATTTT. Translated: CASRQGEGQPQHF.

The genes are TRBV11-2 and TRBJ2-4; 9 bases align to TRBD1. Losses at the gene ends were 5 bases for V and 5 bases for J; bases not matched to a gene: 7. There are 15 residues in the CDR3. Germline V CDR1 and CDR2: SGHAT, FQNNGV. The CDR3 is CASSQVGQGQNIQYF. CDR3 sequence (DNA): TGTGCCAGCAGCCAAGTGGGACAGGGACAAAACATTCAGTACTTC.

CDR3 in DNA: TGTGCCATCAGTGAGTCGAACTCCTACGAGCAGTACTTC. Translated, it gives CAISESNSYEQYF. V gene TRBV10-3 combines with J gene TRBJ2-7, with D unresolved. Germline values: CDR1 ENHRY, CDR2 SYGVKD. CDR3 length: 13 amino acids. Trimming cost V 0 bases and J 0 bases, with 3 bases left between them.

This chain links TRBV9 with TRBJ2-3, with TRBD2 identical over 9 bases. From germline, CDR1 is SGDLS and CDR2 YYNGEE. This CDR3 contains 17 residues. V trimming: 4 bases; J trimming: 4 bases; junction bases outside the gene matches: 13. CDR3 residues: CASSPRVGGRDPDTQYF. Written as DNA, the CDR3 is TGTGCCAGCAGCCCAAGGGTAGGCGGGAGGGACCCAGATACGCAGTATTTT.

The chain recombines TRBV29-1 with TRBJ2-7; D unclear. V was clipped by 4 bases and J by 0 bases, with 10 bases between them. Germline V lookup: CDR1 SQVTM, CDR2 ANQGSEA. CDR3 length: 13 amino acids. The CDR3 DNA reads TGCAGCGTTGCCCCCACTAACTCCTACGAGCAGTACTTC. Protein product: CSVAPTNSYEQYF.

The count of this clone is one. The J gene is TRBJ2-5, the V gene TRBV2; no definite D call. CDR1 is SNHLY and CDR2 is FYNNEI in the germline V gene. The V and J ends lost 5 bases and 3 bases respectively, with 10 bases between them. The CDR3 spans 13 residues. CDR3 amino acids: CASSSLREETQYF. The CDR3 coding sequence is TGTGCCAGCAGTTCCCTAAGGGAAGAGACCCAGTACTTC.

The chain has TRBV7-8 and TRBJ2-7; D is unresolved. With 3 bases removed from V and 4 bases from J, the gap between germline ends came to 1 base. Germline V gene sequence: CDR1 SGHVS, CDR2 FQNEAQ. There are 10 residues in the CDR3. The CDR3 spells CASSFYEQYF. Here the CDR3 DNA reads TGTGCCAGCAGCTTTTACGAGCAGTACTTC.

The chain links TRBV15 to TRBJ2-3; D remains ambiguous. The CDR3 has 14 residues. CDR1 LNHNV and CDR2 YYDKDF come from the germline V gene (reference sequence). Trimming left V 3 bases short and J 2 bases short, with 9 bases between. The CDR3 loop reads CATSSFQVTDTQYF. The CDR3 coding sequence is TGTGCCACCAGCAGTTTTCAGGTCACAGATACGCAGTATTTT.

In this sample, this clone turned up once. The same CDR3 also results from other DNA sequences found in this sample. This chain joins TRBV19 and TRBJ1-3, with D unclear. This CDR3 contains 13 residues. The germline CDR1 and CDR2 sequences are LNHDA and SQIVND (reference sequence). V lost 3 bases, J lost 0 bases, and 3 bases lay in between. The CDR3 region is CASSIGSGNTIYF. DNA of the CDR3: TGTGCCAGTAGTATCGGCTCTGGAAACACCATATATTTT.

V and J are TRBV18 and TRBJ2-1; 7 positions match TRBD1. The length of the CDR3 is 16 residues. Losses at the gene ends were 5 bases for V and 4 bases for J; bases not matched to a gene: 11. Germline CDR1 KGHSH, CDR2 LQKENI. The CDR3 coding sequence is TGTGCCAGCTCATCCAAACCGGGACAGCTATACAATGAGCAGTTCTTC. Its protein is CASSSKPGQLYNEQFF.

The CDR3 protein is CASSLGGRRDEQYF. As DNA, the CDR3 is TGTGCCAGCAGCTTAGGAGGGAGACGGGACGAGCAGTACTTC. The chain carries TRBV7-9 and TRBJ2-7; D is perhaps TRBD2 (5 bases). The CDR3 has 14 residues. The V and J ends lost 1 base and 5 bases respectively, with 12 bases between them. CDR1 and CDR2 (germline): SEHNR, FQNEAQ (reference sequence).